This T cell receptor (beta chain) was documented in a study of technical replicates of blood from a handful of donors. Germline V lookup: CDR1 MNHEY, CDR2 SVGAGI. V was trimmed by 6 bases and J by 0 bases, leaving 5 bases between them. The CDR3 contains 12 residues. The protocol was immunoSEQ multiplex PCR, while the TCRdb copy is restricted to in-frame clones and leaves out a portion. The sample records over 50,000 clones, around 86% being singletons. This sequence was found in a human donor in good health. Some clones in this sample may be carry-over from other donors' samples. The V and J genes are TRBV6-5 and TRBJ1-2; no definite D call. The sample consisted of PBMCs. The CDR3 loop is CASSDTNYGYTF. In nucleotides, the CDR3 is TGTGCCAGCAGCGACACTAACTATGGCTACACCTTC.